A single sample gave rise to the 9 T cell receptor beta chains below, sequenced in a study of blood T cell repertoires in COVID-19. Generated by immunoSEQ multiplex PCR, the TCRdb table keeps only in-frame clones and is missing some. The data hold about 120,000 clones, with nearly 90% observed a single time. The sequenced sample was peripheral blood. Receptors were obtained from a woman in her fifties or sixties with COVID-19, enrolled during active disease.

J is TRBJ2-3 and V is TRBV7-3; D is unclear. The CDR3 consists of 13 residues. Germline V lookup: CDR1 SGHTA, CDR2 FQGTGA. V was clipped by 2 bases and J by 7 bases, with 10 bases between them. Written as DNA, the CDR3 is TGTGCCAGCAGCTTACAAAGACAAAATACGCAGTATTTT. Translation: CASSLQRQNTQYF.

The chain is built from TRBV4-3 and TRBJ1-2; a possible D gene is TRBD1 (6 bases). Germline CDR1 is LGHNA and CDR2 is YSLEER. The CDR3 is 15 residues long. Between the trimmed V and J ends, which lost 0 bases and 8 bases, there was a span of 16 bases. The CDR3 DNA follows: TGCGCCAGCAGCCAAGATTCAGGGGTTCATATCGGCTACACCTTC. Its protein is CASSQDSGVHIGYTF.

This chain connects TRBV18 to TRBJ1-1; 10 bases fit TRBD1. Germline lookup yields CDR1 KGHSH and CDR2 LQKENI. V lost 5 bases and J lost 0; bases outside the gene matches: 6. This CDR3 contains 16 residues. In DNA form, the CDR3 reads TGTGCCAGCTCAGTAGACAGGGGGCAGGTGAACACTGAAGCTTTCTTT. This encodes CASSVDRGQVNTEAFF.

The chain recombines TRBV10-3 with TRBJ1-2; 8 bases are a match to TRBD1. Germline CDR1 is ENHRY and CDR2 is SYGVKD. This CDR3 spans 16 amino acids. V shed 6 bases and J 3 bases; nucleotides not matched to a gene: 12. The DNA of the CDR3 is TGTGCCATCAGGGGCTACGGCGACAGGGGAGACTATGGCTACACCTTC. Protein: CAIRGYGDRGDYGYTF.

The V gene is TRBV19, the J gene TRBJ1-2, with D uncertain. Trimming cost V 6 bases and J 0 bases, with 23 bases left between them. The CDR3 is 18 amino acids. The V gene's germline CDR1 is LNHDA and CDR2 SQIVND (reference sequence). The CDR3, as DNA: TGTGCCAGTAGGCCAATCGGGCGGGGATCGGCAACTAACTATGGCTACACCTTC. Translation: CASRPIGRGSATNYGYTF.

This chain connects TRBV21-1 to TRBJ2-2; the table's D call of TRBD2 was not tested on the DNA. TRBV21-1 represents a pseudogene. This CDR3 comprises 17 residues. This CDR3 is CASSKGSEEGRPGELFF. DNA of the CDR3: TGTGCCAGCAGCAAAGGATCTGAAGAGGGCCGCCCCGGGGAGCTGTTTTTT.

The J gene is TRBJ2-5, the V gene TRBV5-1; 9 bases align to TRBD2. The germline gives CDR1 SGHRS, CDR2 YFSETQ. The V segment lost 6 bases and the J segment 5 bases; nucleotides outside the gene matches: 14. The length of the CDR3 is 16 residues. In nucleotides, the CDR3 is TGCGCCAGCACCCCCTTCTTCGCGGGGGGGCGGGAGACCCAGTACTTC. Protein product: CASTPFFAGGRETQYF.

This clone came up once. The V call is TRBV5-1, the J call TRBJ2-3; D is ambiguous. The V end lost 3 bases, the J end lost 2 bases, and 10 bases lay between the germline ends. This CDR3 has 14 residues. In germline, CDR1 is SGHRS, CDR2 YFSETQ. The CDR3 coding sequence is TGCGCCAGCAGCTACGGTCCCCCCACAGATACGCAGTATTTT. This gives the protein CASSYGPPTDTQYF.

The chain is built from TRBV5-1 and TRBJ1-1; 9 nucleotides agree with TRBD1. Germline-derived CDR1 and CDR2 are SGHRS and YFSETQ. The V and J ends lost 4 bases and 7 bases, in that order; junction bases with no gene match: 5. The CDR3 runs to 13 residues. CDR3 residues: CASSPGTGIEAFF. As DNA, the CDR3 is TGCGCCAGCAGCCCCGGGACAGGGATTGAAGCTTTCTTT.